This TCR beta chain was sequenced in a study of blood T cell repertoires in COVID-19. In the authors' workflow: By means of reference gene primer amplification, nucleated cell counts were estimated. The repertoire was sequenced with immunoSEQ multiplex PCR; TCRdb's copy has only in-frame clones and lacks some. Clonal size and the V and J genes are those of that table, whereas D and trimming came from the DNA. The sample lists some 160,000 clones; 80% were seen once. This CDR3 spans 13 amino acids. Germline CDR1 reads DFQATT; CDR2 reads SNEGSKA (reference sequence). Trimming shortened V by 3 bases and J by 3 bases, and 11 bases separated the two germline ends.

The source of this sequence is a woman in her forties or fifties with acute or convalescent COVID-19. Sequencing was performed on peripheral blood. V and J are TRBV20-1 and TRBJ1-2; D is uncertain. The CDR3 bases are TGCAGTGCTAGTATGGACGGGGACTATGGCTACACCTTC. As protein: CSASMDGDYGYTF.